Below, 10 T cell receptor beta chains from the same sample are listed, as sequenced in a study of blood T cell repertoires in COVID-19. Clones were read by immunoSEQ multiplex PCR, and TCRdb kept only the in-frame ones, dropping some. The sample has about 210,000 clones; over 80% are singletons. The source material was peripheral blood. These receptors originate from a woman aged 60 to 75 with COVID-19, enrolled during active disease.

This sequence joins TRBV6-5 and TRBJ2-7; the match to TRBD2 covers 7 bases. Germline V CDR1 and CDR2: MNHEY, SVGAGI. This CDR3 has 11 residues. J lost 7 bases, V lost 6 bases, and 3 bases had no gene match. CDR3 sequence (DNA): TGTGCCAGCAGGGGAGGGTGGGAGCAGTACGTC. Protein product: CASRGGWEQYV.

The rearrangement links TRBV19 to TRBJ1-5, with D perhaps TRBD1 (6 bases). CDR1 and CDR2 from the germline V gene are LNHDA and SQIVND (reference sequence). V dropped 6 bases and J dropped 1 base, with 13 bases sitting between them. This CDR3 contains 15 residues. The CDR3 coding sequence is TGTGCCAGTAGCCACAGGGAGAGAAGCAATCAGCCCCAGCATTTT. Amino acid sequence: CASSHRERSNQPQHF.

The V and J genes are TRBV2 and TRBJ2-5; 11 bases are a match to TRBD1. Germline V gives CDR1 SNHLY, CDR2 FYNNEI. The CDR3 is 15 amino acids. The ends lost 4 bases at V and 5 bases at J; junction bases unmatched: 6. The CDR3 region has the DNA TGTGCCAGCAGTGCCCGGACAGGGGGCAGGGAGACCCAGTACTTC. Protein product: CASSARTGGRETQYF. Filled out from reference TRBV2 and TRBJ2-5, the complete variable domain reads EPEVTQTPSHQVTQMGQEVILRCVPISNHLYFYWYRQILGQKVEFLVSFYNNEISEKSEIFDDQFSVERPDGSNFTLKIRSTKLEDSAMYFCASSARTGGRETQYFGPGTRLLVL.

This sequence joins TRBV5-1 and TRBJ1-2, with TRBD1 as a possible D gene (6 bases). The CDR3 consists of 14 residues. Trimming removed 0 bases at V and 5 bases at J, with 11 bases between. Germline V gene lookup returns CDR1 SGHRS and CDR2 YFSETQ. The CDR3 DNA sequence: TGCGCCAGCAGCTTGGCGACAGGCCAATATGGCTACACCTTC. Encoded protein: CASSLATGQYGYTF. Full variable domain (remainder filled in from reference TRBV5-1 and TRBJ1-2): KAGVTQTPRYLIKTRGQQVTLSCSPISGHRSVSWYQQTPGQGLQFLFEYFSETQRNKGNFPGRFSGRQFSNSRSEMNVSTLELGDSALYLCASSLATGQYGYTFGSGTRLTVV.

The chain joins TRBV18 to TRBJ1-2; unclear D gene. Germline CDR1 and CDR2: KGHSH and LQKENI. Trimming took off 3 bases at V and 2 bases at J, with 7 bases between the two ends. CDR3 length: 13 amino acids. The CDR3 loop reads CASSPGGNYGYTF. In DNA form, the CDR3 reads TGTGCCAGCTCACCGGGCGGGAACTATGGCTACACCTTC.

In DNA, the CDR3 is TGTGCCAGCAGTGTGGGGACAGCCCATCCCTACGAGCAGTACGTC. It specifies CASSVGTAHPYEQYV. The rearrangement links TRBV2 to TRBJ2-7; 7 nucleotides line up with TRBD1. Germline CDR1 reads SNHLY; CDR2 reads FYNNEI. The CDR3 loop spans 15 amino acids. J lost 2 bases, V lost 4 bases, and 8 bases had no gene match.

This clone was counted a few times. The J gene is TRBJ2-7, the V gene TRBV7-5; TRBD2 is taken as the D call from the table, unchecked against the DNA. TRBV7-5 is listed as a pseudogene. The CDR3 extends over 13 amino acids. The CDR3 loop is CARSRTVSYEQYF. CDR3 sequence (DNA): TGTGCCAGAAGCCGGACTGTGTCCTACGAGCAGTACTTC.

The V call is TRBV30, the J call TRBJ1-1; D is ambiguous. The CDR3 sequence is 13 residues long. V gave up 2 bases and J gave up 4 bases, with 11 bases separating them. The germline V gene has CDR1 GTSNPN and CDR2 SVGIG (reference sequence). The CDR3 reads CAWSTSSGTEAFF. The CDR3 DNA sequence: TGTGCCTGGAGTACCTCCTCCGGCACTGAAGCTTTCTTT.

CDR3 DNA: TGTGCCAGCAGTCCCCGGCTCCGGCTAGCGGGAGAAACTTGGCAGTACTTC. It codes for CASSPRLRLAGETWQYF. The chain uses TRBV27 and TRBJ2-7; 10 nucleotides match TRBD2. Germline V gene sequence: CDR1 MNHEY, CDR2 SMNVEV (reference sequence). The trim removed 5 bases at V and 9 bases at J, leaving 19 bases unmatched. The CDR3 contains 17 residues.

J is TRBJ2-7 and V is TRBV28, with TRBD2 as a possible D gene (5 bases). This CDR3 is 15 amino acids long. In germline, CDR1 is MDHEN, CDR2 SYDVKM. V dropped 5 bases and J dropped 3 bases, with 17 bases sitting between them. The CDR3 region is CASSPGLGEYYEQYF. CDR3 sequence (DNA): TGTGCCAGCAGTCCTGGCCTCGGGGAATACTACGAGCAGTACTTC. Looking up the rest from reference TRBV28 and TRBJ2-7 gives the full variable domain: DVKVTQSSRYLVKRTGEKVFLECVQDMDHENMFWYRQDPGLGLRLIYFSYDVKMKEKGDIPEGYSVSREKKERFSLILESASTNQTSMYLCASSPGLGEYYEQYFGPGTRLTVT.